This TCR beta chain was observed in a study of metastatic and nonmetastatic thyroid tumors. Study conclusions and caveats: In blood and tumor, TCR beta diversity was reportedly significantly higher in malignant thyroid tumors than in benign nodules.

Ahead of thyroid surgery, no patient had received treatment of any kind. Methods used by the authors: CDR3 was compared across clinicopathological groups, and the resulting differences were used to build a distant-metastasis classifier for papillary thyroid cancer. TCRdb reanalyzed the PCR reads with MiXCR. The authors' filters were not applied to this entry. The table includes more than 85,000 clones, 8% to 9.5% detected once. The V end was cut by 7 bases, the J end by 0 bases, with 13 bases between. Germline CDR1 and CDR2: MGHDK and SYGVNS. The CDR3 is 15 amino acids. This clone was counted many times. Its antigen is as yet unknown.

The chain has TRBV25-1 and TRBJ2-1; D may be TRBD1 (6 bases). Sequenced material: blood. The receptor was derived from a female donor with papillary thyroid cancer or a benign thyroid nodule (not recorded which). Some clones in this sample may be carry-over from other donors' samples. CDR3 DNA: TGTGCCAGCACGACAGGCGTCGCCTCCTACAATGAGCAGTTCTTC. Translated: CASTTGVASYNEQFF.